Listed below are T cell receptor beta chains from one sample, sequenced in a study of type 1 regulatory T cells. TCRdb fed the reads into MiXCR, producing one record per CDR3 protein. The repertoire holds approximately 42,000 distinct CDR3 sequences, with approximately 12% as singletons. What these receptors recognize is not known. Sequencing was done on a sample of cultured non-Tr1 T cells, either the whole culture or a sorted T cell fraction (not recorded which). These receptors were obtained from a human donor in good health. CDR3s include the opening cysteine and the closing phenylalanine or tryptophan.

v_call,cdr3_aa
TRBV28,CASSSPNTEAFF
TRBV20-1,CSAGTSGRDTQYF
TRBV15,CATSGDRDLNEKLFF
TRBV10-3,CAIRPGGTGIGETQYF
TRBV2,CASNSYTNEKLFF
TRBV6-6,CASIGLAGADTQYF
TRBV5-1,CASSFVGPGTEAFF
TRBV19,CASSMLPSYGYTF
TRBV5-1,CASSPGERGYTF
TRBV5-1,CASSLGRIEETQYF
TRBV20-1,CSARLGGGDSPLHF
TRBV27,CASSLSSQGYNEQFF
TRBV13,CASRERTSYNEQFF
TRBV20-1,CSASIQKNTEAFF
TRBV28,CASMVRGGKNIQYF
TRBV2,CASSEERTASSYEQYF
TRBV14,CASSQNSEKLFF
TRBV12-3/TRBV12-4,CASSLLSGVPGELFF
TRBV5-5,CASSAGPYNEQFF
TRBV4-3,CASSQDYREQYF
TRBV24-1,CATSDQGVVAFF
TRBV6-5,CASSRQAHDTEAFF
TRBV4-1,CASSQDRSGTTRFYEQYF
TRBV30,CAWTREFPYNEQFF
TRBV7-2,CASSRASGSSNEQFF
TRBV12-3/TRBV12-4,CASSLGIQPQHF
TRBV7-9,CASSPGGKGIF
TRBV7-3,CASSLGQGTSQETQYF
TRBV4-2,CASSQEVPGTSILYGYTF
TRBV25-1,CASRTVNTGELFF
TRBV18,CASSPPGLAGWEQYF
TRBV30,CAWSVRGRGGTDTQYF
TRBV5-1,CASSPSRSTDTQYF
TRBV5-1,CATRLDPTTYEQYF
TRBV20-1,CSAHSGSIREQYF
TRBV7-8,CASSLSAGYTDTQYF
TRBV5-1,CASSLAVGSGYTF
TRBV28,CATSLFMNTEAFF
TRBV7-9,CASRQTSNYGYTF
TRBV7-3,CASSLLGEDWADTQYF
TRBV19,CASSVPVGRGPQHF
TRBV28,CASSRSGSTDTQYF
TRBV5-1,CASSPSRQGVNTEAFF
TRBV28,CASNEHLSGGGDTQYF
TRBV28,CASSFYGTGRDTQYF
TRBV3-1,CASSQDPARQETQYF
TRBV29-1,CSVLSTGANVLTF
TRBV7-2,CASSLVGTSGSDEQFF
TRBV20-1,CSAPSTDTQYF
TRBV12-3/TRBV12-4,CASSSAGVLGLYEQYF
TRBV5-1,CASSLEGGTGGEQYF